The 2 T cell receptor beta chains below all came from one sample that was sequenced in a study of Ad26.COV2.S vaccination and SARS-CoV-2 variants. The treatment here: over 15 received Ad26.COV2.S at low or high dose, single or two shots; about five received placebo; per-sample allocation not given. All samples were drawn on day 63, counting from the first vaccine or placebo injection. Sequencing was performed with immunoSEQ multiplex PCR; in TCRdb, only in-frame clones are kept and a portion is missing. This sample has about 480,000 clones; roughly 87% occur once, and the top ten carry about 13%. The source was peripheral blood, collected in a trial of Ad26.COV2.S vaccine versus placebo. Receptors were obtained from a person between 18 and 60 years old who received the Ad26.COV2.S COVID-19 vaccine or a placebo.

The chain joins TRBV2 to TRBJ2-7; 7 bases are shared with TRBD2. V lost 3 bases and J lost 4; bases outside the gene matches: 9. Germline lookup yields CDR1 SNHLY and CDR2 FYNNEI. The length of the CDR3 is 15 residues. CDR3 bases: TGTGCCAGCAGTGACCCCGGGACTACCCAATACGAGCAGTACTTC. It codes for CASSDPGTTQYEQYF.

The genes are TRBV7-3 and TRBJ2-5, with 8 positions matching TRBD1. CDR1 is SGHTA, CDR2 FQGTGA, per germline. The J segment lost 5 bases and the V segment lost 5 bases, leaving 4 bases of the junction unmatched. CDR3 size: 13 residues. The CDR3 here is CASSPDRAETQYF. For the CDR3, the DNA is TGTGCCAGCAGCCCGGACAGGGCTGAGACCCAGTACTTC.